This TCR beta chain was observed in a study of CD8+ T cells in alopecia areata. As to treatment: oral pan-JAK inhibitor, 5-10 mg twice daily. It was cDNA, reverse transcribed from extracted RNA, that served as the sequencing template. Here immunoSEQ multiplex PCR was the method, and the copy in TCRdb shows in-frame clones only, minus some. The top ten hold 11% to 15% of the sample, which has fewer than 200,000 clones, less than 70% seen once. Trimming took off 0 bases at V and 1 base at J, with 9 bases between the two ends. This CDR3 has 15 amino acids. Per the germline V gene, CDR1 is SGHAT and CDR2 is FQNNGV.

V is TRBV11-2 and J is TRBJ2-5; no firm D call. This receptor was identified in a human donor with alopecia areata. The material was CD4+ T cells sorted from blood, obtained at week 24, from a patient treated with tofacitinib. CDR3 nucleotides: TGTGCCAGCAGCTTAGATGGTAACTTCCAAGAGACCCAGTACTTC. It specifies CASSLDGNFQETQYF.